This T cell receptor (beta chain) was recorded in a study of siplizumab effects on memory and regulatory T cells. As to this clone: Its matching antigen is unknown.

The germline V and J ends were trimmed by 6 bases and 4 bases, with 10 bases remaining between them. This CDR3 region has 12 residues. In germline, CDR1 is SNHLY, CDR2 FYNNEI. Sequencing used immunoSEQ multiplex PCR; TCRdb keeps in-frame clones, though not all of them. The sample shows 90,000 to 150,000 clones, over 85% of them seen only once. Study-level findings and limits: It seemed that naive T cells were more diverse than memory cells and were major contributors to the alloresponse. Siplizumab, the agent tested, significantly reduced alloreactive sequences traceable to unstimulated CD4+ memory cells. Proliferating CD4+ or CD8+ clones, roughly 75-95% of them, lacked an assignable naive or memory phenotype.

This chain links TRBV2 with TRBJ2-7; no reliable D call. The sequence derives from a human donor in good health. The source material was non-Treg CD4+ T cells sorted from blood. CDR3 in amino acids: CASRNDGYEQYF. DNA of the CDR3: TGTGCCAGCAGAAACGATGGTTACGAGCAGTACTTC.